The rows below give T cell receptor beta chains drawn from one sample of a study of vaccination and CD4 T cells after COVID-19. Via MiXCR, TCRdb re-called the PCR reads, giving one row per CDR3 protein. Of about 6,600 distinct CDR3 sequences in the sample, approximately 50% were seen once. For these TCRs, the target antigens are not known. Specimen: CD4+ T cells from blood, cultured in vitro. The receptor source for this set is a human donor in good health. CDR3s include the opening cysteine and the closing phenylalanine or tryptophan. D genes are given only for firm matches. Size is stated for part of the rows, as once, few or many counts, or as a class when the clone is expanded.

J gene	CDR3 length	clone size	V gene	D gene	CDR3 DNA	CDR3 protein
TRBJ1-2	13	.	TRBV19	.	TGTGCCAGTAGTATCGGCCTCGCTGGGGGCTTCACCTTC	CASSIGLAGGFTF
TRBJ2-3	17	.	TRBV9	TRBD2	TGTGCCAGCAGCGTAGCGGGCGGGGGGCGTCCCTTTCATACGCAGTATTTT	CASSVAGGGRPFHTQYF
TRBJ1-1	14	.	TRBV20-1	.	TGCAGTGCTAGAGATAGGGTAGGGAACACTGAAGCTTTCTTT	CSARDRVGNTEAFF
TRBJ1-2	13	few	TRBV12-3/TRBV12-4	.	TGTGCCAGCACACAGGGACTGAGATATGGCTACACCTTC	CASTQGLRYGYTF
TRBJ2-7	15	once	TRBV6-1	.	TGTGCCAGCAGTGAAGCTTCCGGGAGCTCCTACGAGCAGTACTTC	CASSEASGSSYEQYF
TRBJ1-2	15	.	TRBV2	TRBD1	TGTGCCAGCAGCCTCCGGGGACAGGGAAACTATGGCTACACCTTC	CASSLRGQGNYGYTF
TRBJ1-5	13	large	TRBV28	.	TGTGCCAGCAGTTTGAGTAGCAATCAGCCCCAGCATTTT	CASSLSSNQPQHF
TRBJ2-5	13	.	TRBV20-1	.	TGCAGTGCTAGAGTGGGTGCGAGAGAGACCCAGTACTTC	CSARVGARETQYF
TRBJ1-5	14	few	TRBV7-2	TRBD1	TGTGCCAGCAGCCCAGGGGGGGCGTATCAGCCCCAGCATTTT	CASSPGGAYQPQHF
TRBJ1-2	13	.	TRBV20-1	.	TGCAGTGCTAGAAGGGTGATTGACTATGGCTACACCTTC	CSARRVIDYGYTF
TRBJ2-1	18	.	TRBV4-3	TRBD2	TGCGCCAGCAGCCATCGACTAGCGGGGGGGAGCTCCTACAATGAGCAGTTCTTC	CASSHRLAGGSSYNEQFF
TRBJ2-7	12	.	TRBV20-1	.	TGCAGTGCTAGACTCCCCCCACTATGGCAGTACTTC	CSARLPPLWQYF
TRBJ1-1	15	.	TRBV4-3	TRBD1	TGCGCCAGCAGCCAAGAGGGACAGGGAGGAACTGAAGCTTTCTTT	CASSQEGQGGTEAFF
TRBJ2-3	15	.	TRBV6-2/TRBV6-3	TRBD2	TGTGCCAGCAGTTGGACTAGCGATAGCACAGATACGCAGTATTTT	CASSWTSDSTDTQYF
TRBJ2-3	15	.	TRBV27	.	TGTGCCAGCAGTCTCAGGGTCCCCGTCACAGATACGCAGTATTTT	CASSLRVPVTDTQYF
TRBJ1-5	14	few	TRBV27	.	TGTGCCAGCAGTTTAGCCAAGGGGGATCAGCCCCAGCATTTT	CASSLAKGDQPQHF
TRBJ1-2	13	.	TRBV30	.	TGTGCCTGGAGTCAACAGGGTAACTATGGCTACACCTTC	CAWSQQGNYGYTF
TRBJ2-7	16	once	TRBV11-2	TRBD1	TGTGCCAGCAGCTTAACGTTAACAGGGGGCCCCTACGAGCAGTACTTC	CASSLTLTGGPYEQYF
TRBJ1-4	14	few	TRBV7-9	.	TGTGCCAGCGCTGATCAGGGGATTAATGAAAAACTGTTTTTT	CASADQGINEKLFF
TRBJ2-3	13	once	TRBV27	.	TGTGCCAGCAGATCGATGGGCACAGATACGCAGTATTTT	CASRSMGTDTQYF
TRBJ1-2	13	few	TRBV6-2/TRBV6-3	TRBD1	TGTGCCAGCAGAACCGGACAGGGCTGGGGCTACACCTTC	CASRTGQGWGYTF
TRBJ1-1	15	large	TRBV20-1	TRBD1	TGCAGTGCTTGGACAGGACCAACGACGAACACTGAAGCTTTCTTT	CSAWTGPTTNTEAFF
TRBJ1-5	17	.	TRBV6-1	.	TGTGCCAGCACCCCAGGGAGTCGGAGGTATAGCAATCAGCCCCAGCATTTT	CASTPGSRRYSNQPQHF
TRBJ2-5	15	.	TRBV19	TRBD2	TGTGCCAGTAGTATTGAGGTTTCTAGCGGGGAGACCCAGTACTTC	CASSIEVSSGETQYF
TRBJ1-1	12	.	TRBV5-4	.	TGTGCCAGCAGCTTTGGGGTTGCTGAAGCTTTCTTT	CASSFGVAEAFF
TRBJ2-7	19	medium-sized	TRBV12-3/TRBV12-4	TRBD2	TGTGCCAGCACCCGCTATCCCTTGGGGGGGACGCACAGTTCCTACGAGCAGTACTTC	CASTRYPLGGTHSSYEQYF
TRBJ1-1	17	.	TRBV30	.	TGTGCCTGGAGCGGTTGGGGGGTTTGGGGTAGGAACACTGAAGCTTTCTTT	CAWSGWGVWGRNTEAFF
TRBJ2-2	14	.	TRBV6-1	.	TGTGCCAGCAGAGCAGACAGTCACACCGGGGAGCTGTTTTTT	CASRADSHTGELFF
TRBJ2-7	14	few	TRBV7-2	.	TGTGCCAGCAGCTTAGTTGGCTCGGAGGGCGAGCAGTACTTC	CASSLVGSEGEQYF
TRBJ2-3	16	few	TRBV6-1	TRBD2	TGTGCCAGCAGTGAAACTAGCGGGAGAGGGACAGATACGCAGTATTTT	CASSETSGRGTDTQYF
TRBJ1-5	16	.	TRBV20-1	.	TGCAGTGCTATCGTCGGCAGGGCATATAGCAATCAGCCCCAGCATTTT	CSAIVGRAYSNQPQHF
TRBJ1-1	13	few	TRBV7-9	.	TGTGCCAGCAGCCGGGGCTGGGGCACTGAAGCTTTCTTT	CASSRGWGTEAFF
TRBJ1-1	13	.	TRBV6-5	.	TGTGCCAGCAGTTATGTGCCGAACACTGAAGCTTTCTTT	CASSYVPNTEAFF
TRBJ2-2	14	few	TRBV7-6	TRBD1	TGTGCCAGCACGCCGACAGGGGTAATCGGGGAGCTGTTTTTT	CASTPTGVIGELFF
TRBJ1-5	15	.	TRBV7-2	.	TGTGCCAGCAGTCAAAACCCCGAGAGCAATCAGCCCCAGCATTTT	CASSQNPESNQPQHF
TRBJ1-1	16	.	TRBV27	TRBD1	TGTGCCAGCAGTTTGACAGGGGGCATCGGTCTTACTGAAGCTTTCTTT	CASSLTGGIGLTEAFF
TRBJ2-1	18	few	TRBV15	.	TGTGCCACCAGCAGAGATCGTTCTCTTGTGGGAGTCTGGAATGAGCAGTTCTTC	CATSRDRSLVGVWNEQFF
TRBJ1-5	15	.	TRBV6-1	.	TGTGCCAGCAGTGAGGCGGCAGGGGGCAATCAGCCCCAGCATTTT	CASSEAAGGNQPQHF
TRBJ1-2	13	.	TRBV28	.	TGTGCCACTGCACAGGGCTCGGAAAATGGCTACACCTTC	CATAQGSENGYTF
TRBJ2-3	15	once	TRBV6-1	.	TGTGCCAGCAGTGAAGTGGGAGTGCGAGCAGATACGCAGTATTTT	CASSEVGVRADTQYF
TRBJ1-1	16	.	TRBV5-4	.	TGTGCCAGCAGCTTGGCCACGGGTAATCCCATCACTGAAGCTTTCTTT	CASSLATGNPITEAFF
TRBJ2-7	15	.	TRBV19	.	TGTGCCAGTAGTTCCCAGGATAAGCAGTCGGACGAGCAGTACTTC	CASSSQDKQSDEQYF
TRBJ1-1	17	.	TRBV7-6	.	TGTGCCAGCAGCCAACCTGAAAGGGGAGGTTGGAACACTGAAGCTTTCTTT	CASSQPERGGWNTEAFF
TRBJ1-1	16	.	TRBV2	TRBD1	TGTGCCAGCAGCGAGCAGGGGACAGGTGGTTCCACTGAAGCTTTCTTT	CASSEQGTGGSTEAFF
TRBJ1-2	15	.	TRBV20-1	TRBD1	TGCAGTGCGACCTCCGGGACAGGGGGTAACTATGGCTACACCTTC	CSATSGTGGNYGYTF